The count of the clone carrying this TCR beta chain is one. The data were produced by immunoSEQ multiplex PCR, yet TCRdb's version contains in-frame clones alone and is incomplete. Of 100,000 to 150,000 clones in the sample, around 90% were seen once. This entry is derived from a study of control samples from healthy donors and cancer patients. V was cut by 1 base and J by 4 bases, with 10 bases left in between. The CDR3 is 14 amino acids. Per germline, CDR1 MNHNS and CDR2 SASEGT. The chain carries TRBV6-1 and TRBJ1-2, with D possibly being TRBD1 (5 bases). This receptor was obtained from a man aged 18 to 30 in good health. Sequenced: blood. The CDR3 region has the DNA TGTGCCAGCAGTGAAGAGGCAGGGCGCTATGGCTACACCTTC. Protein: CASSEEAGRYGYTF.